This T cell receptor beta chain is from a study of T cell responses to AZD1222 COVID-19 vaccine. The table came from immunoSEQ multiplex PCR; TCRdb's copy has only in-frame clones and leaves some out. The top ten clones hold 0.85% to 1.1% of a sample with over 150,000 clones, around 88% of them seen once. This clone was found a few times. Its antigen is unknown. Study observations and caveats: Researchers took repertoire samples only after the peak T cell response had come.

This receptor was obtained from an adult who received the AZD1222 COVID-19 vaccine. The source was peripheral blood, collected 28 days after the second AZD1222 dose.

CDR3 amino acids: CASSQTTLGETQYF. CDR3 nucleotides: TGTGCCAGTTCCCAGACCACACTTGGGGAGACCCAGTACTTC. The chain recombines TRBV19 with TRBJ2-5; D call uncertain. The V gene's germline CDR1 is LNHDA and CDR2 SQIVND (reference sequence). The V end was cut by 8 bases, the J end by 5 bases, with 18 bases between. The CDR3 is 14 amino acids.